These T cell receptor beta chains were read from a single sample in a study of T cell repertoires in aging, cancer and after chemotherapy. TCRdb reprocessed the multiplex PCR reads with MiXCR, giving one entry per CDR3 protein. This repertoire shows about 8,700 distinct CDR3 sequences, roughly 53% found once; its top ten account for 20%. Sequenced: blood. These receptors originate from a human donor in good health. Each CDR3 is given with its conserved first and last residue. The order of the fields is D gene, V gene, J gene, clone size, CDR3 length, CDR3 DNA, CDR3 protein. D genes are given only for firm matches. Clone size is given for some rows only: seen once, a few or many times, or a class if the clone is expanded.

d_gene: NA; v_gene: TRBV30; j_gene: TRBJ1-2; abundance: NA; len: 14; CDR3nt: TGTGCCTGGAGTGTTGTGACAGTCAACTATGGCTACACCTTC; CDR3aa: CAWSVVTVNYGYTF
d_gene: NA; v_gene: TRBV12-3/TRBV12-4; j_gene: TRBJ1-1; abundance: NA; len: 10; CDR3nt: TGTGCCAGCATAGGGGCTGAAGCTTTCTTT; CDR3aa: CASIGAEAFF
d_gene: NA; v_gene: TRBV27; j_gene: TRBJ2-1; abundance: NA; len: 13; CDR3nt: TGTGCCAGCAGTTACTCGATTGGATGGGAGCAGTTCTTC; CDR3aa: CASSYSIGWEQFF
d_gene: NA; v_gene: TRBV5-5; j_gene: TRBJ1-4; abundance: once; len: 14; CDR3nt: TGTGCCAGCAGCTTTTTAACGACTAATGAAAAACTGTTTTTT; CDR3aa: CASSFLTTNEKLFF
d_gene: NA; v_gene: TRBV24-1; j_gene: TRBJ1-2; abundance: NA; len: 12; CDR3nt: TGTGCCACCAGTGATGGGAGGTATGGCTACACCTTC; CDR3aa: CATSDGRYGYTF
d_gene: TRBD2; v_gene: TRBV29-1; j_gene: TRBJ2-1; abundance: NA; len: 16; CDR3nt: TGCAGCGTTGCGGGACTAGCGGGGGGGCCCGCCAATGAGCAGTTCTTC; CDR3aa: CSVAGLAGGPANEQFF
d_gene: NA; v_gene: TRBV5-4; j_gene: TRBJ2-1; abundance: NA; len: 12; CDR3nt: TGTGCCAGCAGCTCCCACCACAATGAGCAGTTCTTC; CDR3aa: CASSSHHNEQFF
d_gene: TRBD2; v_gene: TRBV5-1; j_gene: TRBJ2-5; abundance: NA; len: 16; CDR3nt: TGCGCCAGCAGCTTGGGGACACGGGGGGGGCAAGAGACCCAGTACTTC; CDR3aa: CASSLGTRGGQETQYF
d_gene: NA; v_gene: TRBV6-2/TRBV6-3; j_gene: TRBJ1-6; abundance: NA; len: 15; CDR3nt: TGTGCCAGCAGTGAAGCCACAGCGATTAATTCACCCCTCCACTTT; CDR3aa: CASSEATAINSPLHF
d_gene: TRBD1; v_gene: TRBV19; j_gene: TRBJ2-2; abundance: few; len: 17; CDR3nt: TGTGCCAGTAGTATCCCCCCACGGGACAGGTGGCCCGGGGAGCTGTTTTTT; CDR3aa: CASSIPPRDRWPGELFF
d_gene: TRBD1; v_gene: TRBV19; j_gene: TRBJ1-4; abundance: few; len: 13; CDR3nt: TGTGCCAGTAAGGGACAGGGTCGGGAAAAACTGTTTTTT; CDR3aa: CASKGQGREKLFF
d_gene: TRBD1; v_gene: TRBV27; j_gene: TRBJ2-3; abundance: few; len: 14; CDR3nt: TGTGCCAGCAGTTGGGACAGGCTGCCAGATACGCAGTATTTT; CDR3aa: CASSWDRLPDTQYF
d_gene: TRBD1; v_gene: TRBV6-6; j_gene: TRBJ1-1; abundance: NA; len: 14; CDR3nt: TGTGCCAGCAGTTACGACAGGGCTGGCACTGAAGCTTTCTTT; CDR3aa: CASSYDRAGTEAFF
d_gene: NA; v_gene: TRBV19; j_gene: TRBJ2-4; abundance: NA; len: 15; CDR3nt: TGTGCCAGCAGCCCCCCCGGGGGCGAGGGGAGCATTCAGTACTTC; CDR3aa: CASSPPGGEGSIQYF
d_gene: TRBD1; v_gene: TRBV29-1; j_gene: TRBJ2-7; abundance: NA; len: 13; CDR3nt: TGCAGCGTTGAAACGAGGGGGCAGGGTGAGCAGTACTTC; CDR3aa: CSVETRGQGEQYF
d_gene: NA; v_gene: TRBV6-1; j_gene: TRBJ2-1; abundance: NA; len: 15; CDR3nt: TGTGCCAGCAGTTCCGGACAGGGACTAAACAATGAGCAGTTCTTC; CDR3aa: CASSSGQGLNNEQFF
d_gene: NA; v_gene: TRBV6-1; j_gene: TRBJ1-5; abundance: NA; len: 13; CDR3nt: TGTGCCAGCATACGCGAGAGCAATCAGCCCCAGCATTTT; CDR3aa: CASIRESNQPQHF
d_gene: NA; v_gene: TRBV30; j_gene: TRBJ2-5; abundance: NA; len: 12; CDR3nt: TGTGCCTGGAGCCAACGGGGGGAGACCCAGTACTTC; CDR3aa: CAWSQRGETQYF
d_gene: NA; v_gene: TRBV10-3; j_gene: TRBJ2-1; abundance: NA; len: 15; CDR3nt: TGTGCCAGCAGTCCCGAGGCTGAGATCTACAATGAGCAGTTCTTC; CDR3aa: CASSPEAEIYNEQFF
d_gene: NA; v_gene: TRBV6-6; j_gene: TRBJ1-1; abundance: NA; len: 12; CDR3nt: TGTGCCAGCAGTTATGCGGAGGATGAAGCTTTCTTT; CDR3aa: CASSYAEDEAFF